The entry that follows covers one T cell receptor beta chain sequence. Its antigen is not known. The sample originates from a study of T cell responses to AZD1222 COVID-19 vaccine. Findings of the study overall: The study sampled repertoires only after the peak T cell response. Baseline seropositives among AZD1222 recipients totaled only five or six.

The germline V gene encodes CDR1 SNHLY and CDR2 FYNNEI. This CDR3 contains 16 residues. Losses at the gene ends were 1 base for V and 6 bases for J; bases not matched to a gene: 9. Method: immunoSEQ multiplex PCR; TCRdb's copy keeps in-frame clones and lacks some. The data contain nearly 110,000 clones, roughly 87% of them singletons. This chain connects TRBV2 to TRBJ1-2, with 9 bases aligning to TRBD1. Specimen: peripheral blood, collected on day 0 of AZD1222 vaccination. The TCR sequence derives from an adult in good health. CDR3 loop: CASSEGMPGQGHGYTF. The CDR3 DNA sequence: TGTGCCAGCAGTGAAGGGATGCCGGGACAGGGTCATGGCTACACCTTC.